What follows is one TCR beta chain and its context. As yet, its antigen is unknown. Germline loops: CDR1 LGHNA, CDR2 YNFKEQ. The CDR3 loop spans 17 amino acids. Losses at the gene ends were 3 bases for V and 4 bases for J; bases not matched to a gene: 11. The source of the sample is a study of post-analysis software for immune sequencing data. Carried by the TCR beta cDNA libraries were unique molecular identifiers. MiXCR, applied by TCRdb to the PCR reads, yields one record per CDR3 protein. This table holds 500,000 to 600,000 distinct CDR3 sequences, around 44% found once. Study results and limitations: Patients used about 5 TRBV segments, including TRBV5-6, TRBV5-1 and TRBV20-1, more often than controls.

This chain connects TRBV4-2 to TRBJ2-3, with 9 bases that match TRBD2. The material sequenced was blood. The clonotype comes from a girl aged 10 to 17 with multiple sclerosis. The CDR3 here is CASSQKIAGDLADTQYF. The DNA of the CDR3 is TGTGCCAGCAGCCAGAAAATAGCGGGGGATTTAGCAGATACGCAGTATTTT.